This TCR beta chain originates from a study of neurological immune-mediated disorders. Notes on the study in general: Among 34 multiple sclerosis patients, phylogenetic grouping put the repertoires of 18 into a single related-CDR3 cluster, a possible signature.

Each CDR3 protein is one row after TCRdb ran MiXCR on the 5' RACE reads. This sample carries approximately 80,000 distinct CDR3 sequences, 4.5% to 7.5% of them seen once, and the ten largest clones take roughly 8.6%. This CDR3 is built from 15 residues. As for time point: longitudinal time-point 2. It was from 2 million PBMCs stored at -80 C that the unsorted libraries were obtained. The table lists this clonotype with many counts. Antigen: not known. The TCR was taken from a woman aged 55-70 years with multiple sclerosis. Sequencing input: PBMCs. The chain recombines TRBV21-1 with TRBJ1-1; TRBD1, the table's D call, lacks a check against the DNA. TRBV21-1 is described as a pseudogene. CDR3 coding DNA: TGTGCCAGCAAGCCCAAACAGGGGGCTTGCACTGAAGCTTTCTTT. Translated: CASKPKQGACTEAFF.